This is a list of T cell receptor beta chains from one sample in a study of cytomegalovirus exposure and HLA in healthy donors. Method: immunoSEQ multiplex PCR; TCRdb's copy keeps in-frame clones and lacks some. Counted here are about 150,000 clones, around 82% occurring once; the ten biggest clones make up 6.5% to 7.5%. Sequenced sample: PBMCs. These TCRs come from a woman aged 45-65 years in good health and CMV-seropositive. Each CDR3 is given with its conserved first and last residue. A D gene is named only where the DNA matches it firmly. Size tells how often a clone was seen (once, few, many) or the class of an expanded clone, and some rows leave it out.

j_call v_call clone_size cdr3_length d_call cdr3_nt cdr3_aa
TRBJ2-3 TRBV7-2 NA 16 NA TGTGCCAGCAGCTTAGGGGGCGGGGGCTACACAGATACGCAGTATTTT CASSLGGGGYTDTQYF
TRBJ2-7 TRBV6-4 NA 18 TRBD1 TGTGCCAGCAGTGACCAACCACCGGACAGGGTTGACCTCTACGAGCAGTACTTC CASSDQPPDRVDLYEQYF
TRBJ1-5 TRBV28 NA 15 TRBD1 TGTGCCAGCAGTCCAGCAGTAGGGGGCGATCAGCCCCAGCATTTT CASSPAVGGDQPQHF
TRBJ2-7 TRBV7-9 NA 15 TRBD1 TGTGCCAGCAGCCTGGACAGGGGGCGCCTCTACGAGCAGTACTTC CASSLDRGRLYEQYF
TRBJ1-3 TRBV9 NA 15 NA TGTGCCAGCAGCGTAGCCGGGGGGGCTGGAAACACCATATATTTT CASSVAGGAGNTIYF
TRBJ2-7 TRBV6-6 NA 14 TRBD1 TGTGCCAGCAGTTACAAGGACAGGGCCTACGAGCAGTACTTC CASSYKDRAYEQYF
TRBJ2-1 TRBV4-1 NA 17 TRBD2 TGCGCCAGCAGCCGGCGGGGGGCTGTACTCTCCTACAATGAGCAGTTCTTC CASSRRGAVLSYNEQFF
TRBJ2-1 TRBV5-6 NA 15 NA TGTGCCAGCAGCTTAAGTGGGGGCGGTTACAATGAGCAGTTCTTC CASSLSGGGYNEQFF
TRBJ1-1 TRBV6-5 NA 13 NA TGTGCCAGCAGCTGGGCCTCTGGCACTGAAGCTTTCTTT CASSWASGTEAFF
TRBJ2-1 TRBV18 NA 12 TRBD1 TGTGCCAGCTCACCACTGGGACAGGAGCAGTTCTTC CASSPLGQEQFF
TRBJ2-2 TRBV28 NA 14 NA TGTGCCAGCAGTCTGGGGGGATACACCGGGGAGCTGTTTTTT CASSLGGYTGELFF
TRBJ2-2 TRBV2 once 13 NA TGTGCCAGCAGCAATCAGGGGAACGGGGAGCTGTTTTTT CASSNQGNGELFF
TRBJ1-6 TRBV7-2 NA 15 NA TGTGCCAGCAGCCCAACTCAGGGTCTAGAATCACCCCTCCACTTT CASSPTQGLESPLHF
TRBJ1-5 TRBV5-6 NA 14 NA TGTGCCAGCAGCAAGGGACACCTCAATCAGCCCCAGCATTTT CASSKGHLNQPQHF
TRBJ2-7 TRBV15 NA 15 NA TGTGCCACCAGCAGAGATGGGCAGGGGAGAAACGAGCAGTACTTC CATSRDGQGRNEQYF
TRBJ2-3 TRBV4-2 NA 16 NA TGTGCCAGCAGCCAACTTCCGGCGGGGAGCACAGATACGCAGTATTTT CASSQLPAGSTDTQYF
TRBJ2-7 TRBV7-2 NA 14 TRBD1 TGTGCCAGCATCAAGGACAGGGGAAGCTACGAGCAGTACTTC CASIKDRGSYEQYF
TRBJ1-2 TRBV29-1 NA 16 NA TGCAGCGTTGAAGCGGGGGTGGGGAGAGGGAACTATGGCTACACCTTC CSVEAGVGRGNYGYTF
TRBJ1-5 TRBV5-6 NA 15 NA TGTGCCAGCAGCCTATCGACAAGAAACAATCAGCCCCAGCATTTT CASSLSTRNNQPQHF
TRBJ2-3 TRBV7-8 NA 18 TRBD2 TGTGCCAGCAGCTTGATGGCGGGGGGGCCCACCACCACAGATACGCAGTATTTT CASSLMAGGPTTTDTQYF
TRBJ1-6 TRBV19 NA 15 NA TGTGCCAGTAGTAACGCAATGGGAGAGCGGTCACCCCTCCACTTT CASSNAMGERSPLHF
TRBJ2-3 TRBV6-6 NA 14 TRBD1 TGTGCCAGCAATGACAGGGAAGGCACAGATACGCAGTATTTT CASNDREGTDTQYF
TRBJ1-2 TRBV25-1 NA 13 NA TGTGCCAGCCGCCAGGGTAAGGGCAGTGGCTACACCTTC CASRQGKGSGYTF
TRBJ2-6 TRBV5-1 NA 17 NA TGCGCCAGCAGCCCGGAGGGTTTTGGGCCCGGGGCCAACGTCCTGACTTTC CASSPEGFGPGANVLTF
TRBJ1-1 TRBV2 NA 14 NA TGTGCCAGCAGTGTACAAGGGGCGAACACTGAAGCTTTCTTT CASSVQGANTEAFF
TRBJ1-2 TRBV4-2 NA 15 NA TGTGCCAGCAGCCAAGATGAGAGGAACAACTATGGCTACACCTTC CASSQDERNNYGYTF
TRBJ2-7 TRBV27 NA 14 NA TGTGCCAGCAGTTTAAGGGGGACCACCTACGAGCAGTACTTC CASSLRGTTYEQYF
TRBJ2-7 TRBV14 NA 12 NA TGTGCCAGCAGCCAACCGCGAAACGAGCAGTACTTC CASSQPRNEQYF
TRBJ2-2 TRBV7-6 NA 18 TRBD1 TGTGCCAGCAGCTTAGGTCGGACAGGGGGGACCTTCACCGGGGAGCTGTTTTTT CASSLGRTGGTFTGELFF
TRBJ2-7 TRBV19 NA 15 TRBD1 TGTGCCAGTAGTATTGGGACAGGGAAAGGATCCGAGCAGTACTTC CASSIGTGKGSEQYF
TRBJ2-7 TRBV30 NA 11 NA TGTGCCTGGAGCAGGGGCTACGAGCAGTACTTC CAWSRGYEQYF
TRBJ2-7 TRBV2 NA 16 TRBD1 TGTGCCAGCAGCGACCCGGGACAGGGGGCAATTGGGGGGAAGTACTTC CASSDPGQGAIGGKYF
TRBJ2-4 TRBV25-1 NA 12 NA TGTGCCATTACGACTAGAGAAAACATTCAGTACTTC CAITTRENIQYF
TRBJ2-5 TRBV2 NA 14 TRBD2 TGTGCCAGCCTCGGGACTAGCGGGAAAGAGACCCAGTACTTC CASLGTSGKETQYF
TRBJ1-2 TRBV19 NA 17 TRBD1 TGTGCCAGTAGTATAAACTTTCGGGGGACAGGGGTTTCTGGCTACACCTTC CASSINFRGTGVSGYTF
TRBJ1-2 TRBV29-1 NA 12 NA TGCAGCGTTGTTGTAGGGGCCCAAGGCTACACCTTC CSVVVGAQGYTF
TRBJ2-3 TRBV15 few 19 TRBD1 TGTGCCACCAGCAGAGATAGAAGTGGGAGGGGACAGGGTACAGATACGCAGTATTTT CATSRDRSGRGQGTDTQYF